A single sample is the source of the 2 T cell receptor beta chains below, sequenced in a study of neurological immune-mediated disorders. One entry per CDR3 protein, called by TCRdb with MiXCR from the 5' RACE reads. The sample lists around 66,000 distinct CDR3 sequences, 5.2% occurring once. Sequenced material: PBMCs. Receptors originate from a woman aged 30 to 39 with multiple sclerosis.

Worth noting for this clonotype: It may be a read error: a sequence one base away is much more abundant. The DNA of the CDR3 is TGCAGTGCTAGAATAGGGGGCACTGAAGCTTTCTTT. Protein sequence: CSARIGGTEAFF. This chain joins TRBV20-1 and TRBJ1-1, with a tentative D call TRBD1 (6 bases). The CDR3 consists of 12 residues. CDR1 and CDR2 from the germline V gene are DFQATT and SNEGSKA (reference sequence). Trimming stripped 2 bases from V and 4 bases from J, with 8 bases between.

Ten or more counts support this clonotype. This sequence joins TRBV20-1 and TRBJ1-1; D not resolved. Per germline, CDR1 DFQATT and CDR2 SNEGSKA (reference sequence). V gave up 7 bases and J gave up 6 bases, with 15 bases separating them. This CDR3 is 12 amino acids long. The CDR3: CSVQPRIAEAFF. As DNA, the CDR3 is TGCAGTGTCCAGCCCCGAATCGCTGAAGCTTTCTTT.